Listed below are T cell receptor beta chains from one sample, sequenced in a study of blood T cells in healthy people across ages. Each CDR3 protein gets one entry after TCRdb re-called the 5' RACE reads with MiXCR. The data show more than 900,000 distinct CDR3 sequences, approximately 32% seen once. A further study also used this sample, focusing on T cells of mothers and their children.

Material: blood. Receptors were obtained from a woman aged 40 to 49 in good health. The CDR3 runs from the conserved cysteine through the conserved F or W. The D gene is left open where the match is weak. Some rows mark clone size as missing; the rest say once, few, many or name a class of expanded clone.

j_gene: TRBJ1-4; abundance: NA; d_gene: NA; v_gene: TRBV5-1; CDR3nt: TGCGCCAGCAGCTTTGGACGGCTTAATGAAAAACTGTTTTTT; CDR3aa: CASSFGRLNEKLFF
j_gene: TRBJ1-2; abundance: NA; d_gene: TRBD1; v_gene: TRBV6-6; CDR3nt: TGTGCCAGCAGGTACCGGGGACAGAACTATGGCTACACCTTC; CDR3aa: CASRYRGQNYGYTF
j_gene: TRBJ2-7; abundance: NA; d_gene: TRBD1; v_gene: TRBV27; CDR3nt: TGTGCCAGCAGTTTAGTCCCCCAAACAGGGGGCGGGATCTACGAGCAGTACTTC; CDR3aa: CASSLVPQTGGGIYEQYF
j_gene: TRBJ2-2; abundance: NA; d_gene: TRBD2; v_gene: TRBV20-1; CDR3nt: TGCAGTGCTAGAGAACTTGGGGGGGTAGCCGGGGAGCTGTTTTTT; CDR3aa: CSARELGGVAGELFF
j_gene: TRBJ1-5; abundance: NA; d_gene: NA; v_gene: TRBV20-1; CDR3nt: TGCAGTGCTAACCAGGGAGGAGCAGAGCCCCAGCATTTT; CDR3aa: CSANQGGAEPQHF
j_gene: TRBJ1-6; abundance: NA; d_gene: NA; v_gene: TRBV2; CDR3nt: TGTGCCAGCAGTGTTGACGGCGTATTCGGGGCCCTCCACTTT; CDR3aa: CASSVDGVFGALHF
j_gene: TRBJ2-1; abundance: few; d_gene: NA; v_gene: TRBV21-1; CDR3nt: TGTGCCAGCAGCAATTCGAGTCCTAGGGGTTCCTACAATGAGCAGTTCTTC; CDR3aa: CASSNSSPRGSYNEQFF
j_gene: TRBJ2-6; abundance: NA; d_gene: NA; v_gene: TRBV6-2/TRBV6-3; CDR3nt: TGTGCCAGCAGCTCACAAGACTCTGGGGCCGACGTCCTGACTTTC; CDR3aa: CASSSQDSGADVLTF
j_gene: TRBJ1-5; abundance: few; d_gene: NA; v_gene: TRBV6-5; CDR3nt: TGTGCCAGCTGGGCAGGTTACAATCAGCCCCAGCATTTT; CDR3aa: CASWAGYNQPQHF
j_gene: TRBJ2-3; abundance: few; d_gene: NA; v_gene: TRBV28; CDR3nt: TGTGCCAGCAGTTTCGGTAGCGCTAGCACAGATACGCAGTATTTT; CDR3aa: CASSFGSASTDTQYF
j_gene: TRBJ2-7; abundance: NA; d_gene: TRBD2; v_gene: TRBV20-1; CDR3nt: TGCAGTGTTATTAGCGGGGCGACCTACGAGCAGTACTTC; CDR3aa: CSVISGATYEQYF
j_gene: TRBJ1-2; abundance: few; d_gene: TRBD1; v_gene: TRBV28; CDR3nt: TGTGCCAGCAGTCCTACCGGGACAGGGTACTATGGCTACACCTTC; CDR3aa: CASSPTGTGYYGYTF
j_gene: TRBJ2-5; abundance: NA; d_gene: NA; v_gene: TRBV24-1; CDR3nt: TGTGCCACCAGTGCCCGTAACCAGGGGTACCAAGAGACCCAGTACTTC; CDR3aa: CATSARNQGYQETQYF
j_gene: TRBJ2-5; abundance: few; d_gene: NA; v_gene: TRBV24-1; CDR3nt: TGTGCCACCAGTGATCGTAAGACTCAGGGTAGCGCGGAGACCCAGTACTTC; CDR3aa: CATSDRKTQGSAETQYF
j_gene: TRBJ2-7; abundance: NA; d_gene: NA; v_gene: TRBV20-1; CDR3nt: TGCAGTGCTAGTGAAGACGGTTCCTACGAGCAGTACTTC; CDR3aa: CSASEDGSYEQYF
j_gene: TRBJ2-4; abundance: NA; d_gene: TRBD1; v_gene: TRBV27; CDR3nt: TGTGCCAGCAGCAACTCCAGGGGGCTAAAAAACATTCAGTACTTC; CDR3aa: CASSNSRGLKNIQYF
j_gene: TRBJ1-2; abundance: few; d_gene: NA; v_gene: TRBV5-1; CDR3nt: TGCGCCAGCGAGGGGTCAGGGAGCCATGGCTACACCTTC; CDR3aa: CASEGSGSHGYTF
j_gene: TRBJ2-3; abundance: NA; d_gene: NA; v_gene: TRBV20-1; CDR3nt: TGCAGTGCTGATGATATGGGCACAGATACGCAGTATTTT; CDR3aa: CSADDMGTDTQYF
j_gene: TRBJ2-3; abundance: few; d_gene: NA; v_gene: TRBV4-3; CDR3nt: NA; CDR3aa: CASSQVSGQGTDTQYF
j_gene: TRBJ2-3; abundance: NA; d_gene: NA; v_gene: TRBV12-3/TRBV12-4; CDR3nt: TGTGCCAGCAGTTTAGCCGGTACGCGGTATTTT; CDR3aa: CASSLAGTRYF
j_gene: TRBJ1-5; abundance: few; d_gene: NA; v_gene: TRBV28; CDR3nt: TGTGCCAGCAGAGGCATCATACCCCACATGGAGGGCGGGGATCAGCCCCAGCATTTT; CDR3aa: CASRGIIPHMEGGDQPQHF
j_gene: TRBJ2-3; abundance: few; d_gene: TRBD2; v_gene: TRBV20-1; CDR3nt: TGCAGTGCTAGAGCTCCCGGGCGGGGGGGCACAGATACGCAGTATTTT; CDR3aa: CSARAPGRGGTDTQYF
j_gene: TRBJ2-7; abundance: few; d_gene: NA; v_gene: TRBV7-2; CDR3nt: TGTGCCAGCGGCCCAAACAGGGTTGGGACTTACTACGAGCAGTACTTC; CDR3aa: CASGPNRVGTYYEQYF
j_gene: TRBJ2-1; abundance: many; d_gene: NA; v_gene: TRBV14; CDR3nt: TGTGCCAGCAGCCAAGATATGAGGTCCCTCTCCTACAATGAGCAGTTCTTC; CDR3aa: CASSQDMRSLSYNEQFF
j_gene: TRBJ2-7; abundance: many; d_gene: TRBD2; v_gene: TRBV28; CDR3nt: TGTGCCACGGGAGGGACACCTCTTTACGAGCAGTACTTC; CDR3aa: CATGGTPLYEQYF
j_gene: TRBJ2-5; abundance: NA; d_gene: NA; v_gene: TRBV7-2; CDR3nt: TGTGCCGGCAGCTCAACGGGGGGCCGGGAGACCCAGTACTTC; CDR3aa: CAGSSTGGRETQYF
j_gene: TRBJ2-7; abundance: few; d_gene: NA; v_gene: TRBV7-6; CDR3nt: TGTGCCAGCGGCTCACCCGTTACCAACTACGAGCAGTACTTC; CDR3aa: CASGSPVTNYEQYF
j_gene: TRBJ1-2; abundance: NA; d_gene: TRBD1; v_gene: TRBV30; CDR3nt: TGTGCCTGGAGACACAGGGGTGGCTACACCTTC; CDR3aa: CAWRHRGGYTF